This T cell receptor delta chain was identified in a study of gamma-delta T cells after stem cell transplantation. TCRdb re-processed the RT-PCR reads using CATT. This table has over a thousand delta-chain clones, roughly 3.5% appearing once. CDR1 is GEAIGNYY, CDR2 EKD, per germline. V was pared by 3 bases and J by 0 bases, with 10 bases between. This CDR3 comprises 14 residues. This clone is classed as large. Additional DNA sequences in this sample encode the identical CDR3. The J gene is TRDJ1, the V gene TRDV2; perhaps TRDD3 as D (6 bases). The origin of this receptor is a human donor. It is not recorded whose cells these are; they may come from a transplant donor. The sequenced sample was gamma-delta T cells. The CDR3: CACDSWGNTDKLIF. As DNA, the CDR3 is TGTGCCTGTGACTCCTGGGGAAACACCGATAAACTCATCTTT.